These 20 T cell receptor beta chains share one sample of origin, sequenced in a study of naive and memory T cell subsets. TCR cDNA received a 3' ligated oligonucleotide that carried a UMI. The SP2 primer and nested alpha and beta constant region primers amplified ligated cDNA in four rounds. TCRdb reanalysed the 5' RACE reads using MiXCR and keeps one entry per CDR3 protein. The sample carries 25,000 to 35,000 distinct CDR3 sequences, around 17% recorded once. These receptors all come from a female donor in good health.

This clonotype appeared many times. The rearrangement joins TRBV20-1 to TRBJ2-1; D is perhaps TRBD1 or TRBD2 (5 bases each). Germline lookup yields CDR1 DFQATT and CDR2 SNEGSKA (reference sequence). The germline V and J ends were trimmed by 3 bases and 4 bases, with 16 bases remaining between them. The CDR3 sequence is 15 residues long. CDR3 nucleotides: TGCAGTGCTAGGAGGTTGACGGGGCGATACAATGAGCAGTTCTTC. It translates to CSARRLTGRYNEQFF.

This clonotype was counted at least ten times. The chain recombines TRBV3-1 with TRBJ2-5, with TRBD1 matching over 8 bases. J gave up 4 bases and V 0 bases, and 7 bases lay outside the gene matches. CDR3 length equals 16 residues. From germline, CDR1 is LGHDT and CDR2 YNNKEL (reference sequence). Written as DNA, the CDR3 is TGTGCCAGCAGCCAAGACTTGGACAGGGCCCCAGAGACCCAGTACTTC. It translates to CASSQDLDRAPETQYF.

V gene TRBV7-8 combines with J gene TRBJ2-7; 8 positions match TRBD1. The germline V gene has CDR1 SGHVS and CDR2 FQNEAQ. This CDR3 has 18 amino acids. Trimming removed 5 bases from V and 1 base from J; junction bases left unmatched: 16. The CDR3 sequence is CASSLPGQDNRGSYEQYF. As DNA, the CDR3 is TGTGCCAGCAGCCTGCCGGGACAGGACAACCGGGGGTCCTACGAGCAGTACTTC.

The V gene is TRBV20-1, the J gene TRBJ1-2; no clear D. The CDR3 sequence is 15 residues long. The ends were cut back, 5 bases at V and 4 bases at J, with 20 bases in the middle. Per the germline V gene, CDR1 is DFQATT and CDR2 is SNEGSKA (reference sequence). In nucleotides, the CDR3 is TGCAGTGCTGAAGCCAAGGGAGTAGGGAGCTATGGCTACACCTTC. Translation gives CSAEAKGVGSYGYTF.

This clonotype has a handful of counts. This chain joins TRBV6-5 and TRBJ1-2; perhaps TRBD1 as D (5 bases). V lost 10 bases and J 8 bases, leaving 14 bases between the germline ends. Per the germline V gene, CDR1 is MNHEY and CDR2 is SVGAGI. This CDR3 has 11 amino acids. CDR3 amino acids: CATARDGGYTF. For the CDR3, the DNA is TGTGCCACCGCCCGGGACGGGGGCTACACCTTC.

The sample holds many counts of this clonotype. V is TRBV27 and J is TRBJ1-1, with D perhaps matching TRBD1 (5 bases). The CDR3 sequence is 14 residues long. The V and J ends lost 3 bases and 1 base respectively, with 9 bases between them. Germline CDR1 reads MNHEY; CDR2 reads SMNVEV (reference sequence). Written as DNA, the CDR3 is TGTGCCAGCAGTTTGAGGGGCGCGAACACTGAAGCTTTCTTT. It encodes CASSLRGANTEAFF.

This clonotype was seen repeatedly, ten times or more. This sequence joins TRBV6-5 and TRBJ2-7; 7 bases are shared with TRBD2. Germline loops: CDR1 MNHEY, CDR2 SVGAGI. The V gene end was trimmed by 5 bases and the J gene end by 6 bases; junction bases not matched to a gene: 16. The CDR3 has 16 residues. In DNA form, the CDR3 reads TGTGCCAGCAGTAGACGACTATTTGGGGGGGGGGGCGAGCAGTACTTC. Amino acid sequence: CASSRRLFGGGGEQYF.

This clonotype was detected a few times. V and J are TRBV6-5 and TRBJ1-2; no definite D call. From germline, CDR1 is MNHEY and CDR2 SVGAGI. The CDR3 spans 12 residues. Trimming took 2 bases from V and 12 from J, leaving 13 bases between them. In DNA form, the CDR3 reads TGTGCCAGCAGTTACGGGAGGGAAGGCGACACCTTC. The encoded protein is CASSYGREGDTF.

This clonotype has more than one count but fewer than ten. V and J are TRBV5-5 and TRBJ1-4; no reliable D call. Germline V lookup: CDR1 SGHKS, CDR2 YYEKEE (reference sequence). Trimming stripped 2 bases from V and 7 bases from J, with 12 bases between. The CDR3 length is 14 residues. CDR3 protein: CASSFGLGGEKLFF. CDR3 coding DNA: TGTGCCAGCAGCTTTGGTCTTGGAGGTGAAAAACTGTTTTTT.

The CDR3 region has the DNA TGTGCCAGCAGCTTAACGTTAGGGGATAGCGGGGATCGCACAGATACGCAGTATTTT. It translates to CASSLTLGDSGDRTDTQYF. The rearrangement uses TRBV7-3 and TRBJ2-3; 8 nucleotides align to TRBD2. The CDR3 runs 19 residues. Germline trimming cut 0 bases from V and 1 base from J; bases unmatched to any gene: 12. The germline CDR1 and CDR2 sequences are SGHTA and FQGTGA.

The chain links TRBV23-1 to TRBJ2-6, with a tentative D call TRBD1 (6 bases). TRBV23-1 is an ORF, with its function uncertain. The CDR3 extends over 17 amino acids. With 5 bases removed from V and 0 bases from J, the gap between germline ends came to 14 bases. The DNA of the CDR3 is TGCGCCAGCAGTGGCCGGGACACCTCCTCTGGGGCCAACGTCCTGACTTTC. Protein: CASSGRDTSSGANVLTF.

The chain employs TRBV13 and TRBJ1-4; TRBD1 is a possible D gene (6 bases). The CDR3 runs 15 residues. Germline CDR1 PRHDT, CDR2 FYEKMQ (reference sequence). Trimming removed 5 bases from V and 0 bases from J, with 10 bases in between. This chain's CDR3 is CASSVRQATNEKLFF. CDR3 in DNA: TGTGCCAGCAGCGTGCGACAGGCAACTAATGAAAAACTGTTTTTT.

This clonotype was seen just once. The V call is TRBV28, the J call TRBJ1-1; 7 bases agree with TRBD1. Trimming at V came to 4 bases and at J to 1 base, leaving 0 bases not matched to a gene. Germline values: CDR1 MDHEN, CDR2 SYDVKM. CDR3 length: 13 residues. CDR3 sequence (DNA): TGTGCCAGCAGTTGGACAGGGAACACTGAAGCTTTCTTT. It encodes CASSWTGNTEAFF.

The chain is built from TRBV5-1 and TRBJ1-2; 7 bases align to TRBD1. The germline V gene has CDR1 SGHRS and CDR2 YFSETQ. The CDR3 spans 14 residues. V was pared by 4 bases and J by 1 base, with 4 bases of the junction left unmatched. The CDR3 bases are TGCGCCAGCAGCCCAGGGGGAGTTAACTATGGCTACACCTTC. This translates into CASSPGGVNYGYTF.

This sequence joins TRBV9 and TRBJ2-1; either TRBD1 or TRBD2 may supply D (5 bases each). The CDR3 spans 13 residues. The V gene's germline CDR1 is SGDLS and CDR2 YYNGEE. V shed 0 bases and J shed 9 bases, with 10 bases lying between them. Written as DNA, the CDR3 is TGTGCCAGCAGCGTAGTGGGGGAGAGTGAGCAGTTCTTC. Translation gives CASSVVGESEQFF. The entire variable domain, with the rest obtained from reference TRBV9 and TRBJ2-1, is as follows: DSGVTQTPKHLITATGQRVTLRCSPRSGDLSVYWYQQSLDQGLQFLIQYYNGEERAKGNILERFSAQQFPDLHSELNLSSLELGDSALYFCASSVVGESEQFFGPGTRLTVL.

The rearrangement uses TRBV9 and TRBJ2-7; D might be TRBD2 (6 bases). From germline, CDR1 is SGDLS and CDR2 YYNGEE. This CDR3 has 15 residues. V shed 5 bases and J shed 0 bases, with 15 bases lying between them. CDR3 nucleotide sequence: TGTGCCAGCAGTCGCCGGGACTCATTCTCCTACGAGCAGTACTTC. Protein product: CASSRRDSFSYEQYF.

The chain recombines TRBV20-1 with TRBJ1-4; no clear D. V lost 6 bases to trimming and J lost 8 bases, with 13 bases between them. Germline V gives CDR1 DFQATT, CDR2 SNEGSKA (reference sequence). This CDR3 contains 12 residues. CDR3 bases: TGCAGTGCCCGACAAATGGGGGAAAAACTGTTTTTT. This gives the protein CSARQMGEKLFF.

The chain combines TRBV27 with TRBJ1-5; the D is unclear. CDR1 is MNHEY and CDR2 is SMNVEV in the germline V gene (reference sequence). This CDR3 contains 13 residues. Trimming removed 8 bases from V and 9 bases from J, with 17 bases in between. For the CDR3, the DNA is TGTGCCAGCGTTGGGCGGCGTGGAGGGCCCCAGCATTTT. It codes for CASVGRRGGPQHF.

This clonotype was seen at least ten times. The genes are TRBV6-5 and TRBJ1-1; D remains unclear. Germline V gene data show CDR1 as MNHEY and CDR2 as SVGAGI. Trimming removed 3 bases from V and 0 bases from J, with 14 bases in between. This CDR3 spans 16 amino acids. Here the CDR3 reads CASSYLRGFMNTEAFF. CDR3 DNA sequence: TGTGCCAGCAGTTATTTAAGAGGCTTCATGAACACTGAAGCTTTCTTT.

This clonotype was detected many times. CDR3 bases: TGTGCCAGCAGTTACCATACAAAAACCGACAAGTATGGCTACACCTTC. Its protein is CASSYHTKTDKYGYTF. The chain employs TRBV6-5 and TRBJ1-2; unclear D gene. CDR3 size: 16 residues. The germline V and J ends were trimmed by 2 bases and 5 bases, with 18 bases remaining between them. Germline CDR1 reads MNHEY; CDR2 reads SVGAGI.